The 14 T cell receptor beta chains listed next were all sequenced from one sample in a study of technical replicates of blood from several donors. Sequencing used immunoSEQ multiplex PCR; TCRdb keeps in-frame clones, though not all of them. Found here are about 71,000 clones, around 97% of them singletons; the top ten hold over 0.2%. The sequencing sample was made of T cells isolated from PBMCs. These receptors all stem from a human donor in good health.

This chain uses TRBV28 with TRBJ2-2; 14 bases map to TRBD2. The germline CDR1 and CDR2 sequences are MDHEN and SYDVKM. The CDR3 contains 18 residues. The junction had 7 bases not matched to a gene; V was cut back by 5 bases and J by 2 bases. The DNA of the CDR3 is TGTGCCAGCAGTAACGAGGGACTAGCGGGAGAAAACACCGGGGAGCTGTTTTTT. It yields the protein CASSNEGLAGENTGELFF.

J is TRBJ2-2 and V is TRBV2, with D perhaps TRBD1 (5 bases). Between the trimmed V and J ends, which lost 4 bases and 1 base, there was a span of 7 bases. The germline V gene has CDR1 SNHLY and CDR2 FYNNEI. The CDR3 runs 14 residues. The chain's CDR3 is CASSVGLNTGELFF. As DNA, the CDR3 is TGTGCCAGCAGTGTGGGGCTGAACACCGGGGAGCTGTTTTTT.

The chain employs TRBV5-1 and TRBJ2-7; TRBD1 is a possible D gene (5 bases). V was cut by 4 bases and J by 5 bases, with 16 bases left in between. CDR1 and CDR2 from the germline V gene are SGHRS and YFSETQ. There are 14 residues in the CDR3. For the CDR3, the DNA is TGCGCCAGCAGCGTGTTAGGACAACTAAACGAGCAGTACTTC. Its translation is CASSVLGQLNEQYF.

The V gene is TRBV29-1, the J gene TRBJ2-3; 8 bases match TRBD1. The CDR3 has 17 amino acids. CDR1 and CDR2 (germline): SQVTM, ANQGSEA. Losses at the gene ends were 0 bases for V and 0 bases for J; bases not matched to a gene: 8. This chain's CDR3 is CSVEDGARTGSTDTQYF. The CDR3 DNA reads TGCAGCGTTGAAGATGGGGCCCGGACAGGGAGCACAGATACGCAGTATTTT.

V and J are TRBV6-5 and TRBJ2-1; TRBD1 aligns across 8 bases. The V segment lost 6 bases and the J segment 2 bases; nucleotides outside the gene matches: 6. The CDR3 spans 15 residues. Germline CDR1 MNHEY, CDR2 SVGAGI. CDR3 nucleotide sequence: TGTGCCAGCAGCCTGAGACAGGGGCCCTACAATGAGCAGTTCTTC. Protein product: CASSLRQGPYNEQFF.

Written as DNA, the CDR3 is TGTGCCAGCAGCTTGTTATCGGAATCGGGGACCGGGGAGCTGTTTTTT. Translation: CASSLLSESGTGELFF. V is TRBV5-6 and J is TRBJ2-2; weak D call: TRBD2 (5 bases). The CDR3 consists of 16 residues. V was clipped by 1 base and J by 5 bases, with 15 bases between them. Germline V gene sequence: CDR1 SGHDT, CDR2 YYEEEE.

This chain connects TRBV28 to TRBJ2-5; D gene uncertain. The CDR3 length is 15 residues. The V gene's germline CDR1 is MDHEN and CDR2 SYDVKM. V lost 6 bases to trimming and J lost 3 bases, with 17 bases between them. CDR3 in amino acids: CASSLRFGTEETQYF. The CDR3 DNA follows: TGTGCCAGCAGCCTCCGTTTCGGTACAGAAGAGACCCAGTACTTC.

The chain carries TRBV9 and TRBJ1-3, with D unresolved. The CDR3 extends over 15 amino acids. Germline V lookup: CDR1 SGDLS, CDR2 YYNGEE. Trimming stripped 0 bases from V and 2 bases from J, with 9 bases between. The CDR3 DNA is TGTGCCAGCAGCGTAGCGGGTGAAACTGGAAACACCATATATTTT. This encodes CASSVAGETGNTIYF.

The rearrangement uses TRBV28 and TRBJ2-3, with 7 bases matching TRBD1. V shed 5 bases, J shed 0 bases, and the junction held 8 bases outside the gene matches. This CDR3 spans 16 amino acids. The V gene's germline CDR1 is MDHEN and CDR2 SYDVKM. The CDR3 loop is CASSPPLQGSTDTQYF. DNA of the CDR3: TGTGCCAGCAGTCCCCCCCTACAGGGGAGCACAGATACGCAGTATTTT.

The chain has TRBV28 and TRBJ1-3; 8 bases match TRBD1. V lost 10 bases and J lost 2; bases outside the gene matches: 4. The CDR3 loop spans 13 amino acids. Germline V CDR1 and CDR2: MDHEN, SYDVKM. DNA for the CDR3: TGTGCCATCCAGACAGGGGCTGGAAACACCATATATTTT. This codes for CAIQTGAGNTIYF.

Here the CDR3 reads CASSLVGAVRSVDGYTF. DNA of the CDR3: TGCGCCAGCAGCTTGGTAGGGGCGGTCCGATCGGTGGATGGCTACACCTTC. The V gene is TRBV5-1, the J gene TRBJ1-2; D is possibly TRBD1 (5 bases). CDR3 length equals 17 residues. Trimming removed 0 bases from V and 6 bases from J, with 21 bases in between. Germline assignment: CDR1 SGHRS and CDR2 YFSETQ. The whole variable domain, remainder taken from reference TRBV5-1 and TRBJ1-2, is KAGVTQTPRYLIKTRGQQVTLSCSPISGHRSVSWYQQTPGQGLQFLFEYFSETQRNKGNFPGRFSGRQFSNSRSEMNVSTLELGDSALYLCASSLVGAVRSVDGYTFGSGTRLTVV.

The rearrangement uses TRBV18 and TRBJ2-5; D possibly corresponds to TRBD1 (5 bases). There are 13 residues in the CDR3. V was cut by 2 bases and J by 9 bases, with 13 bases left in between. In germline, CDR1 is KGHSH, CDR2 LQKENI. The CDR3 DNA is TGTGCCAGCTCACCAGACAGCTCTCGGGCCCAGTACTTC. This codes for CASSPDSSRAQYF. Combining the CDR3 with reference TRBV18 and TRBJ2-5 gives the whole variable domain NAGVMQNPRHLVRRRGQEARLRCSPMKGHSHVYWYRQLPEEGLKFMVYLQKENIIDESGMPKERFSAEFPKEGPSILRIQQVVRGDSAAYFCASSPDSSRAQYFGPGTRLLVL.

The J gene is TRBJ2-1, the V gene TRBV5-4; D call uncertain. V lost 3 bases, J lost 7 bases, and 8 bases lay in between. CDR3 length: 12 amino acids. The germline gives CDR1 SGHNT, CDR2 YYREEE (reference sequence). The chain's CDR3 is CASSSLGNEQFF. The CDR3 nucleotides read TGTGCCAGCAGCTCCCTCGGGAATGAGCAGTTCTTC.

The chain joins TRBV2 to TRBJ1-1; no reliable D call. The V and J ends lost 4 bases and 0 bases respectively, with 9 bases between them. Per germline, CDR1 SNHLY and CDR2 FYNNEI. The CDR3 length is 14 residues. CDR3 loop: CASSVGTVNTEAFF. CDR3 sequence (DNA): TGTGCCAGCAGTGTTGGTACAGTGAACACTGAAGCTTTCTTT.